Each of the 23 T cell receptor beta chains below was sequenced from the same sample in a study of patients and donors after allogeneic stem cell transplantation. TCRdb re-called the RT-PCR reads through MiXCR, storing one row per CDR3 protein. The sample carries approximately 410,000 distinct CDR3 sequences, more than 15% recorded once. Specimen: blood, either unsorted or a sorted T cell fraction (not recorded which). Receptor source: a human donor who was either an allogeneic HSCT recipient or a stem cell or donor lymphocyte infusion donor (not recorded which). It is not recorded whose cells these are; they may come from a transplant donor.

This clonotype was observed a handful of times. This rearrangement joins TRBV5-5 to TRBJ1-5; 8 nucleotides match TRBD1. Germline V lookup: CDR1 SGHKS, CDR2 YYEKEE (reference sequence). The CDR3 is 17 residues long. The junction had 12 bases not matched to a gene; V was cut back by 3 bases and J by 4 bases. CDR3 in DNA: TGTGCCAGCAGCTCCCGACAGGGGAATTTAGGGAATCAGCCCCAGCATTTT. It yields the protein CASSSRQGNLGNQPQHF.

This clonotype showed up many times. DNA for the CDR3: TGCGCCAGCAGTATTACAGGCTACAATCAGCCCCAGCATTTT. Protein sequence: CASSITGYNQPQHF. The chain couples TRBV4-1 to TRBJ1-5; D is possibly TRBD1 (5 bases). From germline, CDR1 is MGHRA and CDR2 YSYEKL. The CDR3 runs to 14 residues. V gave up 6 bases and J gave up 3 bases, with 12 bases separating them.

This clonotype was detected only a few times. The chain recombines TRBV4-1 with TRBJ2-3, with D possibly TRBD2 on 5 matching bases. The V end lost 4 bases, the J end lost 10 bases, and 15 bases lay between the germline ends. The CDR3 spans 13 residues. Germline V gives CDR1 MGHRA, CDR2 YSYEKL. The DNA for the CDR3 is TGCGCCAGCAGCCTAGGACTCCTAGAGCCGCAGTATTTT. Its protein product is CASSLGLLEPQYF.

The CDR3 region is CASIPDRALSSYNEQFF. The DNA of the CDR3 is TGTGCCAGCATTCCAGACAGGGCTCTAAGCTCCTACAATGAGCAGTTCTTC. The chain employs TRBV12-3 or TRBV12-4 and TRBJ2-1; 7 bases line up with TRBD1. The CDR3 contains 17 residues. V gave up 7 bases and J gave up 0 bases; unmatched junction bases: 12.

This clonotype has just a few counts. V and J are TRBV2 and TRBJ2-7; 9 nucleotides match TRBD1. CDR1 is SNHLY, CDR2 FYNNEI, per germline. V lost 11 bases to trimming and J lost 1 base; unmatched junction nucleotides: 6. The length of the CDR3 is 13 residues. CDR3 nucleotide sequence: TGTGCCGGGATTGGGACAGGGTCCTACGAGCAGTACTTC. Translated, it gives CAGIGTGSYEQYF.

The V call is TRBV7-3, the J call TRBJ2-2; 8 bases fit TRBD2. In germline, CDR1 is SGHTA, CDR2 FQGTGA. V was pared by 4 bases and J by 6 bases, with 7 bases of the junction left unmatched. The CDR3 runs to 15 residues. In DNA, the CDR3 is TGTGCCAGCAGCTCACGGACTAGCCTCCCCGGGGAGCTGTTTTTT. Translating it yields CASSSRTSLPGELFF.

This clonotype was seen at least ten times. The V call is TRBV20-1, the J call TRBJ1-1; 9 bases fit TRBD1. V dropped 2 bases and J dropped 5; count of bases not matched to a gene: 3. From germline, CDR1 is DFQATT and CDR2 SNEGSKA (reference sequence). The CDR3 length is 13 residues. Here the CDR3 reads CSARRQGGTEAFF. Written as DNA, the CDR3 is TGCAGTGCTAGAAGACAGGGGGGGACTGAAGCTTTCTTT.

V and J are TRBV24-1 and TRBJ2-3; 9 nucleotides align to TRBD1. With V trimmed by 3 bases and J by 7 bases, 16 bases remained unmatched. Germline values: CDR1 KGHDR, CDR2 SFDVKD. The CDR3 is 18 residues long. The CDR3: CATSDLAVRDRERNTQYF. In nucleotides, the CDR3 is TGTGCCACCAGTGATCTTGCCGTCCGGGACAGGGAAAGGAATACGCAGTATTTT.

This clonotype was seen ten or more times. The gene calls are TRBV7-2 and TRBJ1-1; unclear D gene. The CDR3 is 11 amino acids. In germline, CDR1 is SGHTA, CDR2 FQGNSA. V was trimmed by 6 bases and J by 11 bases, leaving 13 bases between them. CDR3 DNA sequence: TGTGCCAGCAGGACCAAGAAGTGGGCTTTCTTT. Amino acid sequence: CASRTKKWAFF.

The CDR3 spells CASSQRMEVSPLHF. The CDR3 DNA reads as TGTGCCAGCAGCCAAAGGATGGAGGTTTCACCCCTCCACTTT. The genes are TRBV12-3 or TRBV12-4 and TRBJ1-6; D not certain. This CDR3 contains 14 residues. Trimming stripped 6 bases from V and 9 bases from J, with 15 bases between.

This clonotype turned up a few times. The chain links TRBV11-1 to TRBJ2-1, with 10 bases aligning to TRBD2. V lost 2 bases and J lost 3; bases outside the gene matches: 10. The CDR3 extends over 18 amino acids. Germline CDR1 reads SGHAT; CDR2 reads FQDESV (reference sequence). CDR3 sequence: CASSLLAALAGVYNEQFF. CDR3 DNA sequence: TGTGCCAGCAGCTTACTCGCGGCTCTAGCGGGAGTCTACAATGAGCAGTTCTTC.

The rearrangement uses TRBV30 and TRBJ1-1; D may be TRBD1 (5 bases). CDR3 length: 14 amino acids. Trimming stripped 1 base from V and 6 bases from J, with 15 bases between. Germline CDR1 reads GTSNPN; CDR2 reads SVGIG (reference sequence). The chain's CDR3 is CAWSARFQGAEAFF. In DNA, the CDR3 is TGTGCCTGGAGTGCGAGGTTCCAAGGGGCTGAAGCTTTCTTT. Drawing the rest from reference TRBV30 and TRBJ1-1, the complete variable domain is SQTIHQWPATLVQPVGSPLSLECTVEGTSNPNLYWYRQAAGRGLQLLFYSVGIGQISSEVPQNLSASRPQDRQFILSSKKLLLSDSGFYLCAWSARFQGAEAFFGQGTRLTVV.

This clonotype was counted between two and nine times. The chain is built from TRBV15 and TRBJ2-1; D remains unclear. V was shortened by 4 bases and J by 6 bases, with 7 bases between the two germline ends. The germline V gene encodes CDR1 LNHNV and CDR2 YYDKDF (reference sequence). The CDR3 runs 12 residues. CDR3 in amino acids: CATSMTFNEQFF. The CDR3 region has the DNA TGTGCCACCAGCATGACGTTCAATGAGCAGTTCTTC.

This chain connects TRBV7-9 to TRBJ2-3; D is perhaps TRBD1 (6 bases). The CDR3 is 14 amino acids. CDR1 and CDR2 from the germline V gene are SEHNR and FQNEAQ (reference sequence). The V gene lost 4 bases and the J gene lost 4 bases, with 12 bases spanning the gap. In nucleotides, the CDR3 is TGTGCCAGCAGCTCTCAGGGGAACCCAGATACGCAGTATTTT. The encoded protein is CASSSQGNPDTQYF.

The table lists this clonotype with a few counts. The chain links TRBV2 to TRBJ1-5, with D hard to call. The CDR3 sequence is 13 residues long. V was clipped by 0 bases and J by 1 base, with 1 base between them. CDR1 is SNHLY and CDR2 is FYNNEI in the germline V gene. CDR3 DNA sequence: TGTGCCAGCAGTGAAGCCAGCAATCAGCCCCAGCATTTT. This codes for CASSEASNQPQHF.

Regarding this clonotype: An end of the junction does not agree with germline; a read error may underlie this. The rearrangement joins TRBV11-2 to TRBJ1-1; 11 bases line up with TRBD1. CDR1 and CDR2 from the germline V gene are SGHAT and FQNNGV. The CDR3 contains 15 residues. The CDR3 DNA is TGTGCCAGCAGGGACAGGGGGCTCGTGAACACTGGAGCTTTCTTT. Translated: CASRDRGLVNTGAFF.

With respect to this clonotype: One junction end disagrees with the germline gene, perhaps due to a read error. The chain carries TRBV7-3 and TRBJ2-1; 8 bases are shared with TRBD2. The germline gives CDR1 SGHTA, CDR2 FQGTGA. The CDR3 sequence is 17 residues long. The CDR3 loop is CASSLTGSREDHNEQFF. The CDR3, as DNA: TGTGCCAGCAGCCTAACGGGGTCGCGGGAGGACCACAATGAGCAGTTCTTC. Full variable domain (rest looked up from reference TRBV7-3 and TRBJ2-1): GAGVSQTPSNKVTEKGKYVELRCDPISGHTALYWYRQSLGQGPEFLIYFQGTGAADDSGLPNDRFFAVRPEGSVSTLKIQRTERGDSAVYLCASSLTGSREDHNEQFFGPGTRLTVL.

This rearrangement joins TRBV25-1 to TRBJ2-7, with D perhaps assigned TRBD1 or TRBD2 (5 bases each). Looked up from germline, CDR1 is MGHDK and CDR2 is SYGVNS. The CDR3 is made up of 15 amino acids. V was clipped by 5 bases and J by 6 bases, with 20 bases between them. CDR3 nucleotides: TGTGCCAGCAGTAGTACCGGGACCCTCCTGGCCGAGCAGTACTTC. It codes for CASSSTGTLLAEQYF.

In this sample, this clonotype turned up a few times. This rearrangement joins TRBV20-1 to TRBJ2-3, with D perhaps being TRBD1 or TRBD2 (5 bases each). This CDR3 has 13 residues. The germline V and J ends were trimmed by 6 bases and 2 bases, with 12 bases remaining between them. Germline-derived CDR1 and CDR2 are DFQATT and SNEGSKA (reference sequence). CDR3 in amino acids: CSATGTFTDTQYF. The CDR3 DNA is TGCAGTGCAACCGGGACGTTCACAGATACGCAGTATTTT.

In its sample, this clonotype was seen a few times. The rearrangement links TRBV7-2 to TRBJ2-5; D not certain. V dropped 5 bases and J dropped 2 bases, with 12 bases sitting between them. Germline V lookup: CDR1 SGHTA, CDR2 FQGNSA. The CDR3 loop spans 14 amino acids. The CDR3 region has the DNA TGTGCCAGCAGCCCCCGCCGTAGACAAGAGACCCAGTACTTC. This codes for CASSPRRRQETQYF.

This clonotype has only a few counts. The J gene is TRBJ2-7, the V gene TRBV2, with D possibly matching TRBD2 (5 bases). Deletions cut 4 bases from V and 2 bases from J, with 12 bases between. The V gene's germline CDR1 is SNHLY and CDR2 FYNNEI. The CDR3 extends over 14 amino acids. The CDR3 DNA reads TGTGCCAGCAGTGCGTCCTTGGGAGCCTACGAGCAGTACTTC. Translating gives CASSASLGAYEQYF.

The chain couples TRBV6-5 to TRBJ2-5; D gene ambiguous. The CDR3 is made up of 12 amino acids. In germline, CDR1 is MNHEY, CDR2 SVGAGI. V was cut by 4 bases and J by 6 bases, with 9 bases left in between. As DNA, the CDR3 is TGTGCCAGCAGTTTGAATTGGAAGACCCAGTACTTC. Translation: CASSLNWKTQYF.

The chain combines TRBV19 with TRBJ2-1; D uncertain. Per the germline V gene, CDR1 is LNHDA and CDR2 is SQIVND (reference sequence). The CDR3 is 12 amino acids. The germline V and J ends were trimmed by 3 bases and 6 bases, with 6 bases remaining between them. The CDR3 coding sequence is TGTGCCAGTAGTATGCGGACCAATGAGCAGTTCTTC. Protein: CASSMRTNEQFF.